This T cell receptor beta chain was captured in a study of spatial heterogeneity in lung cancer. Time point: sample taken at primary tumor resection. Unsorted whole RNA of tumor, nontumor lung or frozen PBMC was sequenced. There are 13 residues in the CDR3. Germline CDR1 is SGHAT and CDR2 is FQNNGV. TCRdb reprocessed the 5' RACE reads with MiXCR, giving one entry per CDR3 protein. The repertoire holds 50,000 or so distinct CDR3 sequences, with 7.5% to 8% as singletons. As concerns this clonotype: Its ends do not fully match the called genes, so a read error is possible.

The sample was PBMCs, taken at surgery. This receptor was obtained from a female donor with early-stage non-small cell lung cancer. The rearrangement joins TRBV11-2 to TRBJ2-5; D unclear. The CDR3 protein is CVSFSSASETQYF. DNA for the CDR3: TGTGTCAGCTTCTCATCCGCCTCGGAGACCCAGTACTTC.